Sequencing of this T cell receptor beta chain was carried out in a study of T cells expressing NK-cell markers. Turning to the study itself: Seven sequenced donors out of eight were HCMV-seropositive, one seronegative.

TCR beta libraries carry UMIs added by 5'RACE template switching. TCRdb reprocessed the 5' RACE reads, keeping one entry per CDR3 protein, no DNA. The sample has 140,000 or so distinct CDR3 sequences. A remark on this clonotype: No antigen is known for it.

Whole-study results and caveats: A few donors' CD3+CD56-NKG2C+ cells were dominated by the same clonotypes.

The source is a man aged 18 to 30 in good health. Input material: blood T cells: a sorted CD56 or NKG2C T cell subset, CD4+ or CD8+ T cells, or bulk PBMC T cells (not recorded which).

The CDR3 spells CSVRSGNYNEQFF. The rearrangement links TRBV29-1 to TRBJ2-1; checking the TCRdb D call of TRBD2 is not possible without DNA. The germline V gene has CDR1 SQVTM and CDR2 ANQGSEA. The CDR3 consists of 13 residues.